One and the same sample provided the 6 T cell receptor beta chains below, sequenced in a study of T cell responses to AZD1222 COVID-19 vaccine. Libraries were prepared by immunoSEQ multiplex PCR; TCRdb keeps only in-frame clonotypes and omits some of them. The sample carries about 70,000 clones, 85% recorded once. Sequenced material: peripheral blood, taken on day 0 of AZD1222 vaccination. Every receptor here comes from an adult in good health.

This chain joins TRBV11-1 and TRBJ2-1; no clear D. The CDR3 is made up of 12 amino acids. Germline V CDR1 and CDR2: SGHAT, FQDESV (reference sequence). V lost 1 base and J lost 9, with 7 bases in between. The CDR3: CASSLGGIEQFF. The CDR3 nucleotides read TGTGCCAGCAGCTTAGGAGGAATTGAGCAGTTCTTC.

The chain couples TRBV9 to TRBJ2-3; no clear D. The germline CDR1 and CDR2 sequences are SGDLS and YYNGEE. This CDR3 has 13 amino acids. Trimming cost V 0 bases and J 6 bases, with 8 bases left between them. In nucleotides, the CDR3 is TGTGCCAGCAGCGTAGAGACCCCGGATACGCAGTATTTT. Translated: CASSVETPDTQYF.

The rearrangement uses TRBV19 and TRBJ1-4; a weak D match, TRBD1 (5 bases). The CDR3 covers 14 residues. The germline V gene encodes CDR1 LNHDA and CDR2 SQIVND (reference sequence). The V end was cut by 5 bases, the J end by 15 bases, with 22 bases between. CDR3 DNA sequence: TGTGCCAGTAGTGCCCAGGCCGGGACCGCGGAGATGTTTTTT. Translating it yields CASSAQAGTAEMFF.

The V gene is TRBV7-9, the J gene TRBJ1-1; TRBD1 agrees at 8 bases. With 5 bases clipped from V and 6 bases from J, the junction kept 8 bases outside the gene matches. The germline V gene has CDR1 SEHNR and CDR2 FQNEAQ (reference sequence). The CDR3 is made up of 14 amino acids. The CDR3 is CASSRPQGAPEAFF. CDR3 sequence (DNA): TGTGCCAGCAGCCGTCCTCAGGGGGCCCCTGAAGCTTTCTTT.

This CDR3 is CSVDRAVETQYF. In DNA, the CDR3 is TGCAGCGTTGATCGGGCGGTTGAGACCCAGTACTTC. The V gene is TRBV29-1, the J gene TRBJ2-5; D remains unclear. The germline V gene has CDR1 SQVTM and CDR2 ANQGSEA. V lost 3 bases to trimming and J lost 5 bases, with 10 bases between them. The CDR3 extends over 12 amino acids.

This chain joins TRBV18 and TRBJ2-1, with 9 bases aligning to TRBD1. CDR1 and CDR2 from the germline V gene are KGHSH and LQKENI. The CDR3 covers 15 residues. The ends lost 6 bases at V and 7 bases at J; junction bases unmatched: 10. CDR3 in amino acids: CASSLAGTGRNEQFF. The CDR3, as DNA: TGTGCCAGCTCGCTTGCCGGGACAGGGAGGAATGAGCAGTTCTTC.